The TCR beta chain described here comes from a study of T cells in Graves' hyperthyroidism and ophthalmopathy. Study-level information: Staff took peripheral blood when the initial diagnosis was made, before any treatment began.

Reasons for excluding patients were uncontrolled infection, other autoimmune disease, pregnancy or lactation. Clinical symptoms, serum thyroxine and TRAb, thyroid ultrasound and orbital computed tomography together formed the diagnostic basis. The CDR3 is 15 residues long. V lost 1 base to trimming and J lost 0 bases, with 10 bases between them. Germline V gene sequence: CDR1 SGHVS, CDR2 FNYEAQ. The CDR3 regions of TCR beta were amplified from RNA transcripts. A first-round RT-PCR of the TCR CDR3 used the HTBI primer set. MiXCR, run by TCRdb on the multiplex PCR reads, gives a single entry per CDR3 protein. The sample comprises some 510,000 distinct CDR3 sequences, under 25% of which are singletons, and 26% rests with the top ten.

Material for sequencing was blood. This TCR was sampled from a man younger than 30 with Graves' hyperthyroidism. The chain joins TRBV7-6 to TRBJ2-7, with a weak D call TRBD1 (5 bases). This CDR3 is CASSLEFGHSYEQYF. For the CDR3, the DNA is TGTGCCAGCAGCTTAGAATTTGGACACTCCTACGAGCAGTACTTC.